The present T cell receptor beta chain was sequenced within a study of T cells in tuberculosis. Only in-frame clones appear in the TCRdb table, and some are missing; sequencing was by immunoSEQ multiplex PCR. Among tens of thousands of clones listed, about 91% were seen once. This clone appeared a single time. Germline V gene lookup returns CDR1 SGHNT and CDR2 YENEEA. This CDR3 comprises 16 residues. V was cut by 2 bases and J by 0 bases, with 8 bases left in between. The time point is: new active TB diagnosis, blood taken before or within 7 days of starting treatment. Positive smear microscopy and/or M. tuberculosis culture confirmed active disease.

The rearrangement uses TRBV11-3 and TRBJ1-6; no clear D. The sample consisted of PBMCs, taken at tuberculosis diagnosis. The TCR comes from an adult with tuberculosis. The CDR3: CASSLSGSSYNSPLHF. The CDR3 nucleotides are TGTGCCAGCAGCTTATCGGGAAGCTCCTATAATTCACCCCTCCACTTT.